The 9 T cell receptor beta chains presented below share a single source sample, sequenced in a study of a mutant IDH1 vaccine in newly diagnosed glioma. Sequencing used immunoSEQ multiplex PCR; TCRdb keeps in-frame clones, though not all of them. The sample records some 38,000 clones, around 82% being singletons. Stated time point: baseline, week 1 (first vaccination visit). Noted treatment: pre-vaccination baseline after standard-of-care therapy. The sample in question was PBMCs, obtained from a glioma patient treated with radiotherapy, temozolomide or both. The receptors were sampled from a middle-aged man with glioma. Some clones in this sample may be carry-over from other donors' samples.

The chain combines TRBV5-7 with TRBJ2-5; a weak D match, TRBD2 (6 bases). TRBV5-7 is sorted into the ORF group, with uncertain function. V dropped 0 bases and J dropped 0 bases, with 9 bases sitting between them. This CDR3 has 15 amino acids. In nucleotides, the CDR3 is TGTGCCAGCAGCTTGGGGACTAATTACCAAGAGACCCAGTACTTC. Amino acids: CASSLGTNYQETQYF.

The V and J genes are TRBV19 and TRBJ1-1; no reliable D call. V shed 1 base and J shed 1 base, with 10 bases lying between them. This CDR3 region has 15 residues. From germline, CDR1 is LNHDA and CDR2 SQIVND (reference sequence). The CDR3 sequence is CASSIVGNTNTEAFF. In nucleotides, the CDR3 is TGTGCCAGTAGTATAGTCGGGAACACGAACACTGAAGCTTTCTTT. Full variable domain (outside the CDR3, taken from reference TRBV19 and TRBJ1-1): DGGITQSPKYLFRKEGQNVTLSCEQNLNHDAMYWYRQDPGQGLRLIYYSQIVNDFQKGDIAEGYSVSREKKESFPLTVTSAQKNPTAFYLCASSIVGNTNTEAFFGQGTRLTVV.

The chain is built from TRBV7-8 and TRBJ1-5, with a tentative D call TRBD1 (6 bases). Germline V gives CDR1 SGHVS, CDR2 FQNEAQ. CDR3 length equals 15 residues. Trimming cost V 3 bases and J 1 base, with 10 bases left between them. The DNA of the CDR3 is TGTGCCAGCAGCTTGGGGGCTCGCAGCAATCAGCCCCAGCATTTT. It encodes CASSLGARSNQPQHF.

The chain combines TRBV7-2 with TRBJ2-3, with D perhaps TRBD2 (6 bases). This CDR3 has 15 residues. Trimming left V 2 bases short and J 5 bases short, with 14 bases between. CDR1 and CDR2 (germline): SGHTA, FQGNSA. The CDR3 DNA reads TGTGCCAGCAGCTTAATCCTGGGGGGAGGAGATACGCAGTATTTT. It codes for CASSLILGGGDTQYF.

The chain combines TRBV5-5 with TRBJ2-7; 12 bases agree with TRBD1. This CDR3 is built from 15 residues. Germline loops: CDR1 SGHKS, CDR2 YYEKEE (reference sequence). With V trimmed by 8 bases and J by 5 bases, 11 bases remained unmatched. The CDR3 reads CASRLPGQGANEQYF. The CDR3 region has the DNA TGTGCCAGTCGCCTCCCGGGACAGGGGGCCAACGAGCAGTACTTC. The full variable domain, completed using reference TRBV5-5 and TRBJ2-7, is DAGVTQSPTHLIKTRGQQVTLRCSPISGHKSVSWYQQVLGQGPQFIFQYYEKEERGRGNFPDRFSARQFPNYSSELNVNALLLGDSALYLCASRLPGQGANEQYFGPGTRLTVT.

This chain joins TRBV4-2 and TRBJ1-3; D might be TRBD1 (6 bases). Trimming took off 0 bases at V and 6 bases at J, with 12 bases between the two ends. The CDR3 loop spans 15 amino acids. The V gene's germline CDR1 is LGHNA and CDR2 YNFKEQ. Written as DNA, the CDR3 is TGTGCCAGCAGCCAAGATCCACAGGGAGAAAACACCATATATTTT. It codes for CASSQDPQGENTIYF.

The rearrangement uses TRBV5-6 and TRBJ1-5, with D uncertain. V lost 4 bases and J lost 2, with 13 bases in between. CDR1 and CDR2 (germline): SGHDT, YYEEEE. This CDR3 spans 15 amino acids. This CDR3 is CASSPGGRGNQPQHF. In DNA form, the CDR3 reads TGTGCCAGCAGCCCCGGCGGCCGGGGCAATCAGCCCCAGCATTTT.

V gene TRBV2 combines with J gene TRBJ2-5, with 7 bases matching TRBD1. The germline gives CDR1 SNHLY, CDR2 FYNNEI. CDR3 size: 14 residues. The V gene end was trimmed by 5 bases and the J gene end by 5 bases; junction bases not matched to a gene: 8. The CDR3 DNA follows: TGTGCCAGCAGTCGCGGACAGGCGCCCGAGACCCAGTACTTC. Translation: CASSRGQAPETQYF.

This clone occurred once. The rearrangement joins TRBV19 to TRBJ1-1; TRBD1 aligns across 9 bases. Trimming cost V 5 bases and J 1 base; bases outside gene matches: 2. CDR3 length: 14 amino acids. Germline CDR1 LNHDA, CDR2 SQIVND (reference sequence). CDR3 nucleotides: TGTGCCAGTAGTTGGACAGGGGCGAACACTGAAGCTTTCTTT. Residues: CASSWTGANTEAFF.